This TCR beta chain was sequenced for a study of T cell responses to AZD1222 COVID-19 vaccine. Study results and limitations: Reports indicate that nearly half of spike-specific TCRs are directed at unmutated variant regions.

Concerning this clone itself: The antigen is unknown.

Profiling relied on immunoSEQ multiplex PCR, and the TCRdb table lists in-frame clones only, not all of them. The sample includes roughly 150,000 clones, more than 90% seen only once; the top ten take 1.6%. Sequenced here: peripheral blood, sampled on day 0 of AZD1222 vaccination. The receptor's source is an adult in good health.

DNA of the CDR3: TGTGCCACCAGTGATCCCCACGGACAGCTTCCCACAGATACGCAGTATTTT. Translated, it gives CATSDPHGQLPTDTQYF. V is TRBV24-1 and J is TRBJ2-3; D possibly corresponds to TRBD1 (6 bases). The ends were cut back, 3 bases at V and 2 bases at J, with 17 bases in the middle. The germline V gene has CDR1 KGHDR and CDR2 SFDVKD. This CDR3 contains 17 residues.